This TCR beta chain was sequenced during a study of post-analysis software for immune sequencing data. Study-wide findings and caveats: A handful of TRBV segments were significantly more frequent in patients than in controls. TRBV5-6, TRBV5-1 and TRBV20-1 were among these segments.

Trimming removed 7 bases at V and 5 bases at J, with 20 bases between. There are 15 residues in the CDR3. The library was made from cDNA and included unique molecular identifiers. TCRdb independently ran MiXCR on the PCR reads; one entry per CDR3 protein. The data hold over 300,000 distinct CDR3 sequences, with roughly 38% observed a single time. Points on this clonotype: The antigen is undetermined.

The V call is TRBV12-3 or TRBV12-4, the J call TRBJ2-5, with a weak D call TRBD2 (6 bases). The sequence was obtained from a girl aged 5-17 years with multiple sclerosis. Sequenced: blood. For the CDR3, the DNA is TGTGCCAGCATTAGAGGGGATGGCGGGACGGAGACCCAGTACTTC. Protein product: CASIRGDGGTETQYF.